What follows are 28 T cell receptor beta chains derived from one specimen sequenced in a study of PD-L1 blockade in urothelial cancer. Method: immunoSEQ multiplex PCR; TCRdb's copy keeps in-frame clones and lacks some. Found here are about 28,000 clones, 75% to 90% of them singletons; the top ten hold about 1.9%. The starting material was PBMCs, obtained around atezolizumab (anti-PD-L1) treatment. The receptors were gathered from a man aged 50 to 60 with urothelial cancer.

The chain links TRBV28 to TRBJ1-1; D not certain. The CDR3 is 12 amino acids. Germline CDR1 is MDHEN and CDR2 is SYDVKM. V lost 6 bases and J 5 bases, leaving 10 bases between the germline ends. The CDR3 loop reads CASRPLVTEAFF. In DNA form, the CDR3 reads TGTGCCAGCAGACCTTTAGTTACTGAAGCTTTCTTT.

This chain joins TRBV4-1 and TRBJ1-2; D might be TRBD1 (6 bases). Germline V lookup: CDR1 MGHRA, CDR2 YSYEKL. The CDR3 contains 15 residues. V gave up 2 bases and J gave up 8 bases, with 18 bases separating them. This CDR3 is CASSQPQRGTHGYTF. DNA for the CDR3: TGCGCCAGCAGCCAACCTCAACGAGGGACACACGGCTACACCTTC.

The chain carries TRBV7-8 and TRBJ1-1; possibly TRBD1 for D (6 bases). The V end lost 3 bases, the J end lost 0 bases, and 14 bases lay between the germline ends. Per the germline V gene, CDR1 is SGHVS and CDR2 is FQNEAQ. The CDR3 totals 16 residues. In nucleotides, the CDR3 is TGTGCCAGCAGCTTCCTACAGGGTGCAATGAACACTGAAGCTTTCTTT. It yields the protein CASSFLQGAMNTEAFF.

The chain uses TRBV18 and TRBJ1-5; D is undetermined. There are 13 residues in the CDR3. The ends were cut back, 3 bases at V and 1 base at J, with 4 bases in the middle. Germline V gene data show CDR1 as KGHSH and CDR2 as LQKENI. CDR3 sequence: CASSPSSNQPQHF. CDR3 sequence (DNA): TGTGCCAGCTCACCTTCGAGCAATCAGCCCCAGCATTTT.

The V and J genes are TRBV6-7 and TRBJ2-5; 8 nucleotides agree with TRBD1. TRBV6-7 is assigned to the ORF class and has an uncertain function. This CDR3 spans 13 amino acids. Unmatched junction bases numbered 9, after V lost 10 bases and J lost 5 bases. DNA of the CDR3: TGTGCCAAACCAGGGGGCGAGGGGGAGACCCAGTACTTC. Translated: CAKPGGEGETQYF.

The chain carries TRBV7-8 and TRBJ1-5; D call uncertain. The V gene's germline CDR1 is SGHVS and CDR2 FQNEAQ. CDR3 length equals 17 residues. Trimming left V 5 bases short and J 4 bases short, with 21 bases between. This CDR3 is CASSPESRGVRNQPQHF. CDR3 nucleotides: TGTGCCAGCAGCCCCGAGTCCCGCGGGGTCCGAAATCAGCCCCAGCATTTT.

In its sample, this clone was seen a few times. The CDR3 DNA follows: TGTGCCAGCAGGGGGACAGGGGGCAGGACTGAAGCTTTCTTT. Protein: CASRGTGGRTEAFF. The chain uses TRBV13 and TRBJ1-1, with 12 positions matching TRBD1. CDR1 and CDR2 (germline): PRHDT, FYEKMQ (reference sequence). The CDR3 is 14 residues long. The V segment lost 6 bases and the J segment 5 bases; nucleotides outside the gene matches: 4.

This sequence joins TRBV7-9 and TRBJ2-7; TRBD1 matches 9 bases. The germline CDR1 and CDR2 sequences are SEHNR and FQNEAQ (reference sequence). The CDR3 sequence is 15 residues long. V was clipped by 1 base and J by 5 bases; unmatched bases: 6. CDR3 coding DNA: TGTGCCAGCAGCTTAGACAGGGGGCGTCGGGACGAGCAGTACGTC. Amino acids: CASSLDRGRRDEQYV.

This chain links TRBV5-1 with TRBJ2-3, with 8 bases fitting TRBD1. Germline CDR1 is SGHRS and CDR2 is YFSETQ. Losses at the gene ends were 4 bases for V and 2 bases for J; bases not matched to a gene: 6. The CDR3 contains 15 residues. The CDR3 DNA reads TGCGCCAGCAGCGCCGGGACAGGCCACACAGATACGCAGTATTTT. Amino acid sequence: CASSAGTGHTDTQYF. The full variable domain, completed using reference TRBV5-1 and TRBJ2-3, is KAGVTQTPRYLIKTRGQQVTLSCSPISGHRSVSWYQQTPGQGLQFLFEYFSETQRNKGNFPGRFSGRQFSNSRSEMNVSTLELGDSALYLCASSAGTGHTDTQYFGPGTRLTVL.

CDR3 bases: TGTGCCAGTAGTAAGGACAGGGTTCCCTATGGCTACACCTTC. Amino acid sequence: CASSKDRVPYGYTF. The chain carries TRBV19 and TRBJ1-2; 8 bases are a match to TRBD1. The CDR3 runs to 14 residues. V shed 4 bases and J 4 bases; nucleotides not matched to a gene: 5. Germline lookup yields CDR1 LNHDA and CDR2 SQIVND (reference sequence).

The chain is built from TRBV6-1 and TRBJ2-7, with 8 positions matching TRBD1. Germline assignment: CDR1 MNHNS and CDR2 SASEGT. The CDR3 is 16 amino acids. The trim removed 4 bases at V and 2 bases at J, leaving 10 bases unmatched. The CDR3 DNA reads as TGTGCCAGCAGTGTGGGCTGGCAGGGGGCCGCCTACGAGCAGTACGTC. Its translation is CASSVGWQGAAYEQYV.

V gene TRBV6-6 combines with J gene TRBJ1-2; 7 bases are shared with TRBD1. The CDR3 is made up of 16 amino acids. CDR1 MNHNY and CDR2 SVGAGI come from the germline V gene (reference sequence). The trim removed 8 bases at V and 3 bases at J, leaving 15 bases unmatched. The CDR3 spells CASFIREGARYYGYTF. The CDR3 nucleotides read TGTGCCAGCTTCATACGCGAGGGGGCCCGCTACTATGGCTACACCTTC.

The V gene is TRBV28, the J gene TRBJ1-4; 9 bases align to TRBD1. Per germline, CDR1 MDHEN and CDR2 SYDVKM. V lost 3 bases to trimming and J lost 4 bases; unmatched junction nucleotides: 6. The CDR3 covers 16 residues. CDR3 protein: CASSFGQGPLNEKLFF. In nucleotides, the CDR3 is TGTGCCAGCAGTTTTGGACAGGGGCCACTTAATGAAAAACTGTTTTTT.

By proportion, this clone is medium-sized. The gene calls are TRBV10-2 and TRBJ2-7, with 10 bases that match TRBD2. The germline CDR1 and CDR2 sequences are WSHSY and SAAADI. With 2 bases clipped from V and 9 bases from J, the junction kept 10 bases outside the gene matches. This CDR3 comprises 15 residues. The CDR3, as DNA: TGCGCCAGCAGTGAGACTAGCGGGGCACCCCCCGGGCAGTACTTC. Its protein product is CASSETSGAPPGQYF.

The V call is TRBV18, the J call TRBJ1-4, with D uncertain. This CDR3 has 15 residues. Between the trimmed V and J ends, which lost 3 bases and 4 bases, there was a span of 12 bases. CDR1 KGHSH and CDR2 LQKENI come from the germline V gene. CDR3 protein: CASSPSRRSNEKLFF. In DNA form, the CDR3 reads TGTGCCAGCTCACCCTCGAGGAGGAGTAATGAAAAACTGTTTTTT.

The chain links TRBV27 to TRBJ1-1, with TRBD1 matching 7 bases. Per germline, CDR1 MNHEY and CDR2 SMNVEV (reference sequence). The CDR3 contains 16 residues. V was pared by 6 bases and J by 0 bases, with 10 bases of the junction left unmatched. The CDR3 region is CASSPAADRMNTEAFF. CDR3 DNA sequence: TGTGCCAGCAGCCCCGCGGCGGACAGGATGAACACTGAAGCTTTCTTT.

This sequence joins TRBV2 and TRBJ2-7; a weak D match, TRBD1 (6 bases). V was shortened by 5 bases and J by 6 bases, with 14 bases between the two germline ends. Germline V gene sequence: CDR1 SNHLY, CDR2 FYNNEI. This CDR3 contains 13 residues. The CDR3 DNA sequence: TGTGCCAGCAGTAACAGGGAAGAAGGCGAGCAGTACGTC. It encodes CASSNREEGEQYV.

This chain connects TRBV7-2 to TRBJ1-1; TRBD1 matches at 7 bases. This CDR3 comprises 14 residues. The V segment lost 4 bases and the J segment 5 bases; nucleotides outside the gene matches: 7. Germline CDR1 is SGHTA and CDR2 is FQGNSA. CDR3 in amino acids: CASSSTGVGTEAFF. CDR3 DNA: TGTGCCAGCAGCTCCACAGGGGTAGGGACTGAAGCTTTCTTT. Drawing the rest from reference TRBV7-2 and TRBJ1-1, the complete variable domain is GAGVSQSPSNKVTEKGKDVELRCDPISGHTALYWYRQSLGQGLEFLIYFQGNSAPDKSGLPSDRFSAERTGGSVSTLTIQRTQQEDSAVYLCASSSTGVGTEAFFGQGTRLTVV.

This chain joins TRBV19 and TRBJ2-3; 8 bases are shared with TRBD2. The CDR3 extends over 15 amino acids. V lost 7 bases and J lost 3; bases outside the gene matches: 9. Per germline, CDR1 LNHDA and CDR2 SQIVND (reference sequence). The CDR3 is CASNDLTSDTDTQYF. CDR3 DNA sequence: TGTGCCAGTAATGATCTGACTAGCGATACAGATACGCAGTATTTT.

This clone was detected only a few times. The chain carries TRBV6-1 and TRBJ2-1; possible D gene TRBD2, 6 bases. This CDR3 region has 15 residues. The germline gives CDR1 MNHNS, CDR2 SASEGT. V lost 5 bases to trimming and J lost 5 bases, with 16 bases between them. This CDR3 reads CASSLLHGSNNEQFF. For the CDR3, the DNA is TGTGCCAGCAGTTTACTACACGGGAGCAACAATGAGCAGTTCTTC.

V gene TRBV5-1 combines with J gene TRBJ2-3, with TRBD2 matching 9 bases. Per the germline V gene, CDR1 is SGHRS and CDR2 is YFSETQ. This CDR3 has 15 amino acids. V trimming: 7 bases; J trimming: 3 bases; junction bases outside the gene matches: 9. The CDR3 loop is CASLGSGGPTDTQYF. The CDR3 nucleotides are TGCGCCAGCCTCGGTAGCGGGGGCCCTACAGATACGCAGTATTTT.

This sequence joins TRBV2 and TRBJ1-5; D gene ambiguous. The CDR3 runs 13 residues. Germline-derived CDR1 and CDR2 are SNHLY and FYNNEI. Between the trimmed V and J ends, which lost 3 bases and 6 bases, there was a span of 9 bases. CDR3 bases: TGTGCCAGCAGTGATCCGGGGTTTCAGCCCCAGCATTTT. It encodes CASSDPGFQPQHF.

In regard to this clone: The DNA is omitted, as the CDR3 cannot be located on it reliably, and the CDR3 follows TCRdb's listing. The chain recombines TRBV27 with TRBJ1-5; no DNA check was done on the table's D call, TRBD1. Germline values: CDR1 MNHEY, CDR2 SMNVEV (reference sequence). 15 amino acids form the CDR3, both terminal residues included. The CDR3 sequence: CASSSGQGLYQPQHF.

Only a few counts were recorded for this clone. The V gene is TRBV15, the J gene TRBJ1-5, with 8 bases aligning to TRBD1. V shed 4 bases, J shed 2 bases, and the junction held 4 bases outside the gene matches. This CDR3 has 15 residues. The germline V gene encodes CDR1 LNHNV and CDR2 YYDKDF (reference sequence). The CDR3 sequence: CATSTEGQGNQPQHF. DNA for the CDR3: TGTGCCACCAGCACAGAGGGACAGGGCAATCAGCCCCAGCATTTT.

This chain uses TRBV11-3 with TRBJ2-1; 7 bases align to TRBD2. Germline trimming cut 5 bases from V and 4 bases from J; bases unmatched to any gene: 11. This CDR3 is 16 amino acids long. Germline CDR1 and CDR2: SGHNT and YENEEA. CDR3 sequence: CASSLHGERGYNEQFF. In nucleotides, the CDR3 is TGTGCCAGCAGCCTCCATGGAGAGCGGGGTTACAATGAGCAGTTCTTC.

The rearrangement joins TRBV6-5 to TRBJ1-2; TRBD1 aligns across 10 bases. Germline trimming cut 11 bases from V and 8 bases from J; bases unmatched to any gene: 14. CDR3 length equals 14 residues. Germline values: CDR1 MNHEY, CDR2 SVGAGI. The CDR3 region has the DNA TGTGCCGTCAAAGAAGACAGGGGGCACAGGGGCTACACCTTC. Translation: CAVKEDRGHRGYTF.

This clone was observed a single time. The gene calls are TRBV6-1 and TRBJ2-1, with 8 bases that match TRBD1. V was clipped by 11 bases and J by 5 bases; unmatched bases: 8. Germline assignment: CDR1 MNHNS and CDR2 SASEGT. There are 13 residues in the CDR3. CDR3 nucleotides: TGTGCCGGAACTCGACAGGGGAACAATGAGCAGTTCTTC. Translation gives CAGTRQGNNEQFF.

The CDR3 reads CASSQERYTGELFF. The CDR3 nucleotides are TGCGCCAGCAGCCAGGAGAGATACACCGGGGAGCTGTTTTTT. The chain couples TRBV4-1 to TRBJ2-2; the D is unclear. The V and J ends lost 3 bases and 3 bases respectively, with 8 bases between them. The CDR3 totals 14 residues. Germline CDR1 and CDR2: MGHRA and YSYEKL.